This is a list of T cell receptor beta chains from one sample in a study of Ad26.COV2.S vaccination and SARS-CoV-2 variants. Using immunoSEQ multiplex PCR, the repertoire was profiled, and TCRdb retains in-frame clones only, with some absent. There are some 420,000 clones in the sample; 88% occur only once, and 3.6% lies in the top ten. The sequences come from peripheral blood, collected in a trial of Ad26.COV2.S vaccine versus placebo. All receptors come from a person between 18 and 65 years old who received the Ad26.COV2.S COVID-19 vaccine or a placebo. The CDR3 runs from the conserved cysteine through the conserved F or W. Fields, in order: V gene, D gene, J gene, CDR3 length, CDR3 protein. A D gene is named only where the DNA matches it firmly.

TRBV6-1	TRBD1	TRBJ1-1	14	CASTPRGQYTEAFF
TRBV2	NA	TRBJ1-6	16	CASSEANRQPNSPLHF
TRBV5-1	TRBD1	TRBJ1-1	17	CASSSARDRRWGTEAFF
TRBV13	TRBD2	TRBJ2-7	16	CASSLTSGGAPREQYF
TRBV28	NA	TRBJ2-5	14	CASSPDRMDETQYF
TRBV12-3/TRBV12-4	NA	TRBJ2-3	11	CASSSGDTQYF
TRBV20-1	TRBD2	TRBJ2-7	13	CSASFRGGYEQYF
TRBV2	TRBD2	TRBJ2-5	16	CASSEKSGGTPGTQYF
TRBV4-1	TRBD1	TRBJ1-5	20	CASSQEGLVGQGALIQPQHF
TRBV3-1/TRBV3-2	NA	TRBJ1-6	13	CASSQARDSPLHF
TRBV11-3	NA	TRBJ2-3	17	CASSLESRGIGTDTQYF
TRBV5-6	NA	TRBJ1-1	11	CASSLNTEAFF
TRBV2	NA	TRBJ2-5	11	CASSEQETQYF
TRBV4-1	NA	TRBJ2-3	14	CASSQDVSTDTQYF
TRBV27	TRBD2	TRBJ2-2	15	CASSSAGRNTGELFF
TRBV7-9	TRBD1	TRBJ1-5	17	CAPGDSTPDNSNQPQHF
TRBV7-2	TRBD1	TRBJ1-2	14	CASSIPQGGKGYTF
TRBV30	NA	TRBJ1-1	13	CAWSYRKNTEAFF
TRBV4-2	TRBD2	TRBJ2-1	16	CASSQAASGGENEQFF
TRBV28	NA	TRBJ1-2	14	CASSSRLFPYGYTF
TRBV25-1	TRBD2	TRBJ2-5	16	CASSEYSGGGEETQYF
TRBV7-6	NA	TRBJ1-5	14	CASSPGGVGQPQHF
TRBV4-1	TRBD2	TRBJ2-1	14	CASSPIGTSSEQFF
TRBV24-1	TRBD1	TRBJ1-4	16	CATSGISGGADEKLFF
TRBV30	NA	TRBJ2-5	15	CAWSAEWGNQETQYF
TRBV19	NA	TRBJ2-2	13	CASRSRSTGELFF
TRBV19	TRBD1	TRBJ1-5	17	CASGPSGDRHSNQPQHF
TRBV30	NA	TRBJ2-7	12	CAWSVLFNEQYF
TRBV7-8	NA	TRBJ1-6	18	CASSLSLKGYVYNSPLHF
TRBV9	TRBD2	TRBJ2-1	18	CASSVPRGGGGRVNEQFF
TRBV7-2	NA	TRBJ1-5	14	CASSLGQLNQPQHF
TRBV9	TRBD1	TRBJ2-1	15	CASSAPTGGYNEQFF
TRBV10-3	NA	TRBJ2-7	13	CAISANWGYEQYF
TRBV7-6	NA	TRBJ2-2	20	CASSLLGAATVFGNTGELFF
TRBV15	NA	TRBJ1-5	14	CATSLELSNQPQHF
TRBV3-1/TRBV3-2	NA	TRBJ1-2	14	CASSPGAKFYGYTF
TRBV5-1	NA	TRBJ2-5	14	CASSTDAGIETQYF
TRBV7-2	NA	TRBJ2-2	14	CASTRGSGTGELFF
TRBV11-2	NA	TRBJ2-7	15	CASTHTGGAGYEQYF
TRBV6-2/TRBV6-3	NA	TRBJ2-7	14	CASSSLGTYYEQYF
TRBV27	NA	TRBJ2-1	16	CASSLVAGSSYNEQFF
TRBV12-3/TRBV12-4	TRBD2	TRBJ2-3	13	CASRAGGPDTQYF
TRBV7-2	NA	TRBJ1-1	14	CASSLGGANTEAFF
TRBV6-1	TRBD2	TRBJ2-5	16	CASSATLAGAQETQYF
TRBV5-4	NA	TRBJ1-6	18	CASSLALGGSSYNSPLHF
TRBV27	NA	TRBJ2-3	13	CASSGGATDTQYF
TRBV3-1/TRBV3-2	NA	TRBJ1-5	14	CASSQRGGNQPQHF
TRBV18	NA	TRBJ1-4	17	CASSPLQTAISNEKLFF
TRBV30	NA	TRBJ1-3	13	CAWSRGAGNTIYF
TRBV30	NA	TRBJ2-2	15	CAWSVRAGRTGELFF